The 10 T cell receptor beta chains presented below share a single source sample, sequenced in a study of blood T cell repertoires in COVID-19. Method: immunoSEQ multiplex PCR; TCRdb's copy keeps in-frame clones and lacks some. The table shows approximately 500,000 clones, with around 90% occurring only once. The sample taken for sequencing was peripheral blood. These receptor sequences come from a woman in her 50s with COVID-19, enrolled during active disease.

The chain couples TRBV29-1 to TRBJ1-1, with TRBD1 as a possible D gene (6 bases). Trimming stripped 4 bases from V and 7 bases from J, with 16 bases between. This CDR3 comprises 13 residues. CDR1 is SQVTM, CDR2 ANQGSEA, per germline. The CDR3: CSVVIQGAGEAFF. In DNA, the CDR3 is TGCAGCGTTGTCATACAGGGTGCAGGTGAAGCTTTCTTT.

The CDR3 coding sequence is TGCAGCGTGGCCCCCACGAGGGCTGAAGCTTTCTTT. Its protein product is CSVAPTRAEAFF. The chain links TRBV29-1 to TRBJ1-1; no clear D. The CDR3 length is 12 residues. Deletions cut 6 bases from V and 6 bases from J, with 14 bases between. Germline CDR1 is SQVTM and CDR2 is ANQGSEA.

V usage is TRBV7-9 and J usage is TRBJ2-5; TRBD2 aligns across 11 bases. The CDR3 covers 19 residues. Germline trimming cut 5 bases from V and 1 base from J; bases unmatched to any gene: 15. Germline values: CDR1 SEHNR, CDR2 FQNEAQ (reference sequence). The chain's CDR3 is CASSDIKMVGLAGQETQYF. The DNA for the CDR3 is TGTGCCAGCAGCGACATAAAAATGGTTGGACTAGCGGGCCAAGAGACCCAGTACTTC.

The rearrangement joins TRBV7-9 to TRBJ1-2, with no clear D. The ends were cut back, 1 base at V and 6 bases at J, with 9 bases in the middle. This CDR3 contains 13 residues. Germline V gene lookup returns CDR1 SEHNR and CDR2 FQNEAQ (reference sequence). The CDR3 DNA reads TGTGCCAGCAGCTTAGACGGACTCGATGGCTACACCTTC. This encodes CASSLDGLDGYTF.

The V call is TRBV21-1, the J call TRBJ1-1; the D call of TRBD1 is as the table states it, not checked on the DNA. TRBV21-1 is recorded as a pseudogene. The CDR3 has 15 residues. The CDR3: CASSMGLRGNTEAFF. The CDR3 DNA follows: TGTGCCAGCAGCATGGGCCTCAGGGGAAACACTGAAGCTTTCTTT.

The chain combines TRBV28 with TRBJ1-6, with TRBD1 matching over 7 bases. Trimming cost V 6 bases and J 1 base; bases outside gene matches: 9. Per the germline V gene, CDR1 is MDHEN and CDR2 is SYDVKM. This CDR3 region has 17 residues. CDR3 amino acids: CASSRDSLGSYNSPLHF. CDR3 sequence (DNA): TGTGCCAGCAGCCGGGACAGCCTGGGGTCCTATAATTCACCCCTCCACTTT.

This clone was seen once. The rearrangement links TRBV30 to TRBJ2-1; the D gene is possibly TRBD2 (6 bases). The CDR3 length is 11 residues. The V gene's germline CDR1 is GTSNPN and CDR2 SVGIG (reference sequence). The V end was cut by 3 bases, the J end by 9 bases, with 9 bases between. The CDR3 region is CAWSLALEQFF. The CDR3 coding sequence is TGTGCCTGGAGCCTAGCGCTTGAGCAGTTCTTC.

This clone was recorded at least ten times. V is TRBV30 and J is TRBJ1-4; a possible D gene is TRBD1 (6 bases). Trimming removed 4 bases from V and 3 bases from J, with 12 bases in between. Germline V gene lookup returns CDR1 GTSNPN and CDR2 SVGIG (reference sequence). The CDR3 covers 14 residues. CDR3 region: CAWKGGQSNEKLFF. The DNA of the CDR3 is TGTGCCTGGAAGGGGGGGCAATCTAATGAAAAACTGTTTTTT.

This rearrangement joins TRBV19 to TRBJ2-2; 9 bases line up with TRBD1. Germline CDR1 LNHDA, CDR2 SQIVND (reference sequence). CDR3 length: 16 amino acids. The V gene end was trimmed by 5 bases and the J gene end by 7 bases; junction bases not matched to a gene: 11. The CDR3 bases are TGTGCCAGTAGTCCTGGGACAGGGAGCCATTACGGGGAGCTGTTTTTT. Translating it yields CASSPGTGSHYGELFF.

The chain couples TRBV30 to TRBJ1-2; the D is unclear. This CDR3 spans 13 amino acids. Germline V gene lookup returns CDR1 GTSNPN and CDR2 SVGIG (reference sequence). V gave up 8 bases and J gave up 8 bases, with 21 bases separating them. The CDR3 reads CAVSPGSGPGYTF. The CDR3 DNA sequence: TGTGCCGTATCACCGGGATCCGGCCCAGGCTACACCTTC.